This T cell receptor (beta chain) was recorded in a study of T cell clusters in autoimmune cytopenias. One tube held mixed TRB-A and TRB-B primer pools for touch-down PCR. Using the multiplex PCR reads, TCRdb records one entry per CDR3 protein without DNA. The sample holds about 4,200 distinct CDR3 sequences. According to its frequency, this clonotype is medium-sized. TRB amplification used around 0.25 ug of peripheral blood genomic DNA. This CDR3 has 12 residues. Germline V CDR1 and CDR2: GTSNPN, SVGIG (reference sequence). This sample also belongs to another study, concerning T cell repertoires in aging, cancer and after chemotherapy.

The rearrangement joins TRBV30 to TRBJ1-1. This TCR derives from a human donor in good health. Sequences were obtained from peripheral blood. This CDR3 is CAWSWVGTEAFF. Together with reference TRBV30 and TRBJ1-1, the CDR3 gives the full variable domain: SQTIHQWPATLVQPVGSPLSLECTVEGTSNPNLYWYRQAAGRGLQLLFYSVGIGQISSEVPQNLSASRPQDRQFILSSKKLLLSDSGFYLCAWSWVGTEAFFGQGTRLTVV.